This T cell receptor (beta chain) was observed in a study of Ad26.COV2.S vaccination and SARS-CoV-2 variants. Study as a whole: Vaccine-arm donor from the placebo-controlled COV1001 Ad26.COV2.S trial.

Stated treatment: about 20 received Ad26.COV2.S at low or high dose, single or two shots; 5 received placebo; per-sample allocation not given. Day 63 after the first injection of vaccine or placebo was the sampling time. Study observations and caveats: Recipients of either vaccine or placebo displayed similar breadth of non-spike TCRs.

Using immunoSEQ multiplex PCR, the repertoire was profiled, and TCRdb retains in-frame clones only, with some absent. The data show 380,000 or so clones, roughly 89% seen once. This CDR3 has 15 amino acids. The V and J ends lost 4 bases and 0 bases respectively, with 13 bases between them. Per germline, CDR1 MDHEN and CDR2 SYDVKM. Many counts were recorded for this clone. Its matching antigen is unknown. The TCR sequence derives from a person aged 18-65 years who received the Ad26.COV2.S COVID-19 vaccine or a placebo. Sequenced here: peripheral blood, sampled in a trial of Ad26.COV2.S vaccine versus placebo. The chain links TRBV28 to TRBJ2-7, with D tentatively TRBD1 (6 bases). The CDR3 sequence: CASSYTGFFSYEQYF. The CDR3 nucleotides are TGTGCCAGCAGTTACACAGGGTTTTTCTCCTACGAGCAGTACTTC.